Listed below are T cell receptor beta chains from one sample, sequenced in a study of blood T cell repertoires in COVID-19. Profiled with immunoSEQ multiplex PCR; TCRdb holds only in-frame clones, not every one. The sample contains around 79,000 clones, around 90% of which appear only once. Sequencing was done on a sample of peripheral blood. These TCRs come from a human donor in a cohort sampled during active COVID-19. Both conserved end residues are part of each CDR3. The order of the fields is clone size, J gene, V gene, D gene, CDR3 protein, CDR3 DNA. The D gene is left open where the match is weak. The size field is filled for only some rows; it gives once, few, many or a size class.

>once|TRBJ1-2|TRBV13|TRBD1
CASSLVGQGDNYGYTF
TGTGCCAGCAGCTTAGTTGGACAGGGTGATAACTATGGCTACACCTTC
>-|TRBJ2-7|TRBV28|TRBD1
CASSFGRRGQVKSSYEQYF
TGTGCCAGCAGTTTTGGGAGAAGAGGACAGGTCAAAAGCTCCTACGAGCAGTACTTC
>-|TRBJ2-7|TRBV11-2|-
CASSFIHEQYF
TGTGCCAGCAGCTTTATCCACGAGCAGTACTTC
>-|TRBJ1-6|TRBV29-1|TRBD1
CSVGQEINSPLHF
TGCAGCGTGGGACAGGAAATAAATTCACCCCTCCACTTT
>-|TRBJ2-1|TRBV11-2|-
CASSDPGLQSVEQFF
TGTGCCAGCAGCGACCCGGGACTCCAAAGTGTTGAGCAGTTCTTC
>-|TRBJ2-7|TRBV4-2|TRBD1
CASSRGQGSYEQYF
TGTGCCAGCAGCCGAGGACAGGGGTCCTACGAGCAGTACTTC
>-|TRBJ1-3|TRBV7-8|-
CASSQGHPSSGNTIYF
TGTGCCAGCAGCCAGGGGCATCCCAGCTCTGGAAACACCATATATTTT
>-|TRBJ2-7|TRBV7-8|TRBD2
CASSMGGSGSIYEQYF
TGTGCCAGCAGCATGGGGGGTAGCGGGAGCATATACGAGCAGTACTTC
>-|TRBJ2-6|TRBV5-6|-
CASSLGISGANVLTF
TGTGCCAGCAGCTTGGGTATCTCTGGGGCCAACGTCCTGACTTTC
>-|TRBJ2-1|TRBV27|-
CASSLSGANEQFF
TGTGCCAGCAGTTTATCGGGGGCGAATGAGCAGTTCTTC
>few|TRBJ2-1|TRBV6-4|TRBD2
CASSVAGDYNEQFF
TGTGCCAGCAGTGTTGCGGGGGACTACAATGAGCAGTTCTTC
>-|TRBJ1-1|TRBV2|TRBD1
CASSVGQGFTEAFF
TGTGCCAGCAGTGTGGGACAGGGGTTCACTGAAGCTTTCTTT
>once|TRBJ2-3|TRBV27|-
CASSPWTLGADTQYF
TGTGCCAGCAGTCCCTGGACCCTGGGAGCAGATACGCAGTATTTT
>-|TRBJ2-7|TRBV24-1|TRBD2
CATSVGGGSGQKSSYEQYF
TGTGCCACCAGTGTCGGGGGGGGGAGCGGACAGAAAAGCTCCTACGAGCAGTACTTC
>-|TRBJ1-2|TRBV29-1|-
CSVEEGARTYTF
TGCAGCGTTGAAGAGGGGGCCAGAACCTACACCTTC
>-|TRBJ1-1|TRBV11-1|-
CASSFLSNTEAFF
TGTGCCAGCAGCTTTCTGTCGAACACTGAAGCTTTCTTT
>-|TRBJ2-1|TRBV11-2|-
CASSLGAPAEIF
TGTGCCAGCAGCTTAGGGGCTCCCGCTGAGATCTTC
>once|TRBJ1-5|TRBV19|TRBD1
CASSIRTGQGYSNQPQHF
TGTGCCAGTAGCATCAGGACAGGGCAAGGGTATAGCAATCAGCCCCAGCATTTT
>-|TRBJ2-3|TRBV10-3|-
CAISEVTGSSTDTQYF
TGTGCCATCAGTGAGGTCACAGGATCGAGCACAGATACGCAGTATTTT
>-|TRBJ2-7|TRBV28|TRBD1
CASSPTGAKSSYEQYF
TGTGCCAGCAGTCCGACAGGGGCGAAGAGCTCCTACGAGCAGTACTTC
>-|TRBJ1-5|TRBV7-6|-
CASSSRQDQPQHF
TGTGCCAGCAGCTCAAGACAGGACCAGCCCCAGCATTTT
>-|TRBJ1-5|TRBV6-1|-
CASSEMEQGFQPQHF
TGTGCCAGCAGTGAAATGGAACAGGGTTTCCAGCCCCAGCATTTT
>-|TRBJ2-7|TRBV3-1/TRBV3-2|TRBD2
CASSPVAGVGGEQYF
TGTGCCAGCAGCCCGGTAGCGGGAGTGGGGGGTGAGCAGTACTTC
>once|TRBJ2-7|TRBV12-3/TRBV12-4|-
CASSLTGGYEQYF
TGTGCCAGCAGTTTAACCGGGGGATACGAGCAGTACTTC
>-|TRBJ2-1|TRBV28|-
CASSLVGEWGNEQFF
TGTGCCAGCAGTTTAGTCGGGGAGTGGGGCAATGAGCAGTTCTTC
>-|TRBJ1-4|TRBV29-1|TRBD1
CSVEYGTGATNEKLFF
TGCAGCGTTGAATACGGGACAGGAGCAACTAATGAAAAACTGTTTTTT
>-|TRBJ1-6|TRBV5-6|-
CASSLPSERGYNSPLHF
TGTGCCAGCAGCTTGCCCTCAGAGCGGGGCTATAATTCACCCCTCCACTTT
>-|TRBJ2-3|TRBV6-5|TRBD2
CASCFAGRESDTQYF
TGTGCCAGCTGTTTTGCTGGGAGGGAATCAGATACGCAGTATTTT
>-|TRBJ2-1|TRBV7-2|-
CASSLDGTSNEQFF
TGTGCCAGCAGCTTAGACGGGACATCTAATGAGCAGTTCTTC
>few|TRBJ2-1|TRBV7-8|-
CASSFKTGGNEQFF
TGTGCCAGCAGCTTTAAAACGGGTGGCAATGAGCAGTTCTTC
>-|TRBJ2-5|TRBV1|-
CTSSQELAFPKETQYF
TGCACCAGCAGCCAAGAACTAGCGTTCCCGAAAGAGACCCAGTACTTC
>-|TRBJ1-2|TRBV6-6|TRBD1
CASSPQPLTGDGYTF
TGTGCCAGCAGCCCTCAACCACTGACAGGGGATGGCTACACCTTC
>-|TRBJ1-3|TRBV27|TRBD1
CASRPQAGTGGRFSGNTIYF
TGTGCCAGCAGACCCCAGGCGGGGACAGGGGGTCGCTTCTCTGGAAACACCATATATTTT
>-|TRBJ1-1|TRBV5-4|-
CASTVQRAANTEAFF
TGTGCCAGCACCGTGCAGAGGGCTGCGAACACTGAAGCTTTCTTT
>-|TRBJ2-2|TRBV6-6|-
CASSYSRELFF
TGTGCCAGCAGTTACTCTAGGGAGCTGTTTTTT
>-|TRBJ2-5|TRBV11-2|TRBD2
CASSLSGRLQETQYF
TGTGCCAGCAGCTTAAGCGGGAGGCTCCAAGAGACCCAGTACTTC
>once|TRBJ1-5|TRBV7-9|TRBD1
CASSLTGGQDQPQHF
TGTGCCAGCAGCTTGACAGGGGGCCAAGATCAGCCCCAGCATTTT
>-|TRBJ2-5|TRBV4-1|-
CASSQSTGIWETQYF
TGCGCCAGCAGCCAATCAACAGGGATTTGGGAGACCCAGTACTTC
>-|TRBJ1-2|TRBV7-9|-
CASSASVSYGYTF
TGTGCCAGCAGCGCCTCGGTTTCCTATGGCTACACCTTC
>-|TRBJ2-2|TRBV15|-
CATSRPSEQGELFF
TGTGCCACCAGCAGACCTTCTGAACAAGGGGAGCTGTTTTTT
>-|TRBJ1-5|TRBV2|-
CASSFRSSSNQPQHF
TGTGCCAGCAGTTTTCGGTCTTCTAGCAATCAGCCCCAGCATTTT
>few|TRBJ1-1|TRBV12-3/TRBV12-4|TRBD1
CASRGQPNTEAFF
TGTGCCAGCAGGGGACAGCCGAACACTGAAGCTTTCTTT
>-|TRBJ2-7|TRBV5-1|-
CASSPLPGIASYEQYF
TGCGCCAGCAGCCCACTTCCGGGAATCGCCTCCTACGAGCAGTACTTC
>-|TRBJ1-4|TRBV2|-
CASSEIRGASEKLFF
TGTGCCAGCAGTGAAATAAGGGGCGCGAGTGAAAAACTGTTTTTT
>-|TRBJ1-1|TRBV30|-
CALERNTEAFF
TGTGCCTTGGAGCGGAACACTGAAGCTTTCTTT
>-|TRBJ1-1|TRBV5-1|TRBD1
CASSWTGQGIAEAFF
TGCGCCAGCAGCTGGACGGGACAGGGGATCGCTGAAGCTTTCTTT
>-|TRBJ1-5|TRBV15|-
CATSRDQGNQPQHF
TGTGCCACCAGCAGAGATCAGGGAAATCAGCCCCAGCATTTT
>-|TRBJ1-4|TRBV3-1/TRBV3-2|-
CASSQDHGGKEKLFF
TGTGCCAGCAGCCAAGATCACGGGGGAAAGGAAAAACTGTTTTTT
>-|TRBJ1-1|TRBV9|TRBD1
CASSVGGSEGQQAFF
TGTGCCAGCAGCGTAGGGGGGAGTGAGGGACAGCAAGCTTTCTTT
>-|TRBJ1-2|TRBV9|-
CASSPSTGPYGYTF
TGTGCCAGCAGCCCATCAACAGGGCCCTATGGCTACACCTTC
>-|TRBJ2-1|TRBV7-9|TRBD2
CASSLSRLAYEQFF
TGTGCCAGCAGCTTGTCGAGACTAGCCTATGAGCAGTTCTTC
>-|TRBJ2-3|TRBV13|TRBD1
CASSSRTGRTLTDTQYF
TGTGCCAGCAGCTCCCGGACAGGGAGGACCCTCACAGATACGCAGTATTTT